This T cell receptor (beta chain) derives from a study of Ad26.COV2.S vaccination and SARS-CoV-2 variants. Study summary: Of the COV1001 trial arms, the Ad26.COV2.S arm included the donor.

This clone has only one observation. The target antigen is unknown. Findings and caveats of the study: With respect to non-spike TCR breadth, vaccine and placebo recipients were similar.

TCRdb keeps only in-frame clones here, not all; method: immunoSEQ multiplex PCR. Altogether about 460,000 clones are present, about 88% being singletons, with the ten largest covering approximately 1.7%. Treatment here: some 20 received Ad26.COV2.S at low or high dose, single or two shots; about 5 received placebo; per-sample allocation not given. Material that was analyzed had been drawn on day 63 after the first vaccine or placebo injection. Per germline, CDR1 LNHNV and CDR2 YYDKDF (reference sequence). Trimming took off 0 bases at V and 7 bases at J, with 13 bases between the two ends. The CDR3 length is 15 residues.

The sequenced sample was peripheral blood, obtained in a trial of Ad26.COV2.S vaccine versus placebo. The receptor was derived from a person between 18 and 65 years old who received the Ad26.COV2.S COVID-19 vaccine or a placebo. This rearrangement joins TRBV15 to TRBJ2-1; the D is unclear. CDR3 region: CATSRDQFPRNEQFF. DNA for the CDR3: TGTGCCACCAGCAGAGATCAATTTCCCCGGAATGAGCAGTTCTTC.